The text below deals with one T cell receptor (beta chain). In this sample, this clonotype turned up a few times. No cognate antigen has been identified for it. Base-call qualities are not available, and no considerably larger clone is one nucleotide away. The sample is drawn from a study of T cell repertoires in cytomegalovirus infection (dated by TCRdb to the late 2010s). With regard to the full study: Recently identified HLA-C-restricted CMV epitopes, whose presentation resists viral immunomodulation, were targeted by peptide stimulations together with well-studied HLA-B-restricted epitopes. Donor HLA type was relevant to the analysis, because carriage of CMV infection together with the matching HLA type was indicated by public TCR beta signatures. The paper's findings and limits, for the study overall: The ex vivo response was dominated by HLA-C-restricted CMV-specific TCR beta clonotypes, which also provided the single most frequent clonotype in two of eight donors. Carriers of CMV infection plus the relevant HLA type were discriminated by the cumulative frequency of public TCR beta family members in the study cohort and in an independent roughly 340-donor cohort.

TCRdb names Illumina HiSeq 1500 as the instrument used. Clones were called with MiXCR by TCRdb after fastp trimmed the public reads at Q25, and only in-frame beta chains were retained. Entries are consolidated by CDR3 protein sequence, retaining the most common genes and DNA. The sample records about 920,000 distinct CDR3 sequences, 31% of which are singletons. Over 12% of the sample is taken by the ten largest. Sample treatment or condition, as interpreted from the label and publication: in vitro stimulation with specific CMV peptide epitopes to enrich CMV-specific T cells. From the germline V gene, CDR1 is SGHVS and CDR2 is FQNEAQ. The CDR3 sequence holds 15 residues, the cysteine and phenylalanine included. Of all the DNA, just the CDR3 is kept, 45 bases in frame from base 1. V has 1 base trimmed and J has 3 bases trimmed; junction bases matching no gene number 4.

The source material was cultured CD8+ T cells from PBMCs, sampled from culture after CMV antigen stimulation. The V and J genes are TRBV7-8 and TRBJ2-3; 7 nucleotides in the junction match TRBD2. This clonotype originated in a human donor in good health (CMV status not recorded). Some clones in this sample may be carry-over from other donors' samples. The nucleotide sequence reads as follows: TGTGCCAGCAGCTTAGACGGGGGAGGGACAGATACGCAGTATTTT. Its protein is CASSLDGGGTDTQYF.